The clone carrying this T cell receptor (beta chain) was seen a handful of times. Its antigen is still unknown. Germline V gene data show CDR1 as MDHEN and CDR2 as SYDVKM. The length of the CDR3 is 12 residues. V was clipped by 2 bases and J by 4 bases, with 6 bases between them. The data belong to a study of a mutant IDH1 vaccine in newly diagnosed glioma. Time point specified: week 35, safety follow-up. Vaccine doses each comprised 300 ug of mutant IDH1 20-mer peptide, with topical imiquimod. Produced via immunoSEQ multiplex PCR; TCRdb's table is partial and in-frame only. The table has about 50,000 clones, about 92% seen once.

The input for sequencing was PBMCs, taken from a glioma patient whose treatment included an IDH1 peptide vaccine. The clonotype was recovered from a man aged 45 to 65 with glioma. The gene calls are TRBV28 and TRBJ2-7; D unresolved. Here the CDR3 reads CASSLGWYEQYF. The DNA of the CDR3 is TGTGCCAGCAGTTTAGGTTGGTACGAGCAGTACTTC.